There are many counts of the clone carrying this T cell receptor (beta chain). This specimen comes from a study of T-cell reconstitution after alpha-beta-depleted transplantation in children. The length of the CDR3 is 16 residues. Germline V lookup: CDR1 SGHRS, CDR2 YFSETQ. V gave up 1 base and J gave up 4 bases; unmatched junction bases: 7. TCRbeta library construction was performed incorporating unique molecular identifiers. TCRdb processed the PCR reads anew with MiXCR; each CDR3 protein has one entry. This table holds around 500,000 distinct CDR3 sequences, around an eighth found once. The V and J genes are TRBV5-1 and TRBJ1-1, with 10 nucleotides matching TRBD1. The sequenced sample was PBMCs from the stem cell graft donor, obtained from the stem cell graft. This TCR was sampled from a human donor who donated a stem cell graft to a child with combined immunodeficiency. The CDR3 DNA reads TGCGCCAGCAGCTTGACGACAGGGGGCGCGGGCACTGAAGCTTTCTTT. Protein product: CASSLTTGGAGTEAFF. Looking up the rest from reference TRBV5-1 and TRBJ1-1 gives the full variable domain: KAGVTQTPRYLIKTRGQQVTLSCSPISGHRSVSWYQQTPGQGLQFLFEYFSETQRNKGNFPGRFSGRQFSNSRSEMNVSTLELGDSALYLCASSLTTGGAGTEAFFGQGTRLTVV.